The 21 T cell receptor beta chains listed next were all sequenced from one sample in a study of cytomegalovirus exposure and HLA in healthy donors (dated by TCRdb to the late 2010s). Library preparation was by the immunoSEQ multiplex PCR assay. For the multiplex PCR, a mixture combining 60 forward primers for TCR Vbeta segments and 13 reverse primers for TCR Jbeta segments was used. TCRdb limited this immuneACCESS table to in-frame rearrangements with V and J called. A share of clones is missing; checked studies link under half to unresolved V genes, and the rest is unexplained. Within this sample are roughly 130,000 clones, with 75% to 85% of them counted one time only. Around 3% of the sample is taken by the ten largest. Source material: PBMCs. The receptors derive from a female donor in good health and CMV-seronegative.

The chain is built from TRBV11-3 and TRBJ2-2; no firm D call. The germline gives CDR1 SGHNT, CDR2 YENEEA. The V and J ends lost 3 bases and 7 bases respectively, with 6 bases between them. The CDR3 runs 12 residues. As DNA, the CDR3 is TGTGCCAGCAGCTTGTTACTCGGGGAGCTGTTTTTT. Its translation is CASSLLLGELFF. The complete variable domain, with remaining parts taken from reference TRBV11-3 and TRBJ2-2, reads EAGVVQSPRYKIIEKKQPVAFWCNPISGHNTLYWYLQNLGQGPELLIRYENEEAVDDSQLPKDRFSAERLKGVDSTLKIQPAELGDSAVYLCASSLLLGELFFGEGSRLTVL.

V gene TRBV11-2 combines with J gene TRBJ2-7; no clear D gene. V lost 5 bases to trimming and J lost 4 bases, with 15 bases between them. Germline V gene data show CDR1 as SGHAT and CDR2 as FQNNGV. CDR3 length: 14 amino acids. CDR3 in DNA: TGTGCCAGCAGCCCCCACAGAGTAGGTTACGAGCAGTACTTC. Protein product: CASSPHRVGYEQYF.

The chain combines TRBV30 with TRBJ1-2, with 7 bases matching TRBD1. The CDR3 has 13 amino acids. V lost 3 bases to trimming and J lost 4 bases; unmatched junction nucleotides: 5. CDR1 is GTSNPN and CDR2 is SVGIG in the germline V gene (reference sequence). The CDR3 DNA reads TGTGCCTGGAGCGCGGGACAGTTCTATGGCTACACCTTC. Its translation is CAWSAGQFYGYTF.

This clone has only a few counts. CDR3 protein: CASSEQVYSGNTIYF. Written as DNA, the CDR3 is TGTGCCAGCAGTGAACAGGTTTACTCTGGAAACACCATATATTTT. The genes are TRBV2 and TRBJ1-3; D not certain. The CDR3 is made up of 15 amino acids. Germline V gene data show CDR1 as SNHLY and CDR2 as FYNNEI. The ends were cut back, 2 bases at V and 0 bases at J, with 8 bases in the middle.

This chain uses TRBV27 with TRBJ2-1; a possible D gene is TRBD1 (5 bases). Germline-derived CDR1 and CDR2 are MNHEY and SMNVEV (reference sequence). Trimming shortened V by 6 bases and J by 4 bases, and 16 bases separated the two germline ends. CDR3 length: 15 residues. In nucleotides, the CDR3 is TGTGCCAGCAGCCGTGACAGAGACAGTTACAATGAGCAGTTCTTC. It translates to CASSRDRDSYNEQFF.

The chain joins TRBV5-4 to TRBJ2-3, with D uncertain. Germline CDR1 SGHNT, CDR2 YYREEE (reference sequence). This CDR3 spans 13 amino acids. Trimming left V 4 bases short and J 4 bases short, with 10 bases between. DNA of the CDR3: TGTGCCAGCAGCGCGCTTACGGCAGATACGCAGTATTTT. It codes for CASSALTADTQYF.

The genes are TRBV11-2 and TRBJ1-4; TRBD1 aligns across 7 bases. The ends lost 5 bases at V and 1 base at J; junction bases unmatched: 7. Germline loops: CDR1 SGHAT, CDR2 FQNNGV. This CDR3 region has 16 residues. The DNA of the CDR3 is TGTGCCAGCAGCGCGGGACAGTCCATAACTAATGAAAAACTGTTTTTT. This sequence encodes CASSAGQSITNEKLFF.

The rearrangement joins TRBV5-1 to TRBJ1-1, with 8 positions matching TRBD1. CDR3 length equals 14 residues. Unmatched junction bases numbered 3, after V lost 4 bases and J lost 1 base. Germline CDR1 reads SGHRS; CDR2 reads YFSETQ. This CDR3 reads CASSPGGRNTEAFF. The CDR3 bases are TGCGCCAGCAGCCCAGGGGGCCGGAACACTGAAGCTTTCTTT.

The chain links TRBV6-5 to TRBJ2-5; 7 bases fit TRBD1. The V gene end was trimmed by 4 bases and the J gene end by 5 bases; junction bases not matched to a gene: 10. Germline CDR1 reads MNHEY; CDR2 reads SVGAGI. The CDR3 is made up of 15 amino acids. The CDR3 DNA reads TGTGCCAGCAGTTCAAGACAGGGATCATGGGAGACCCAGTACTTC. Its protein is CASSSRQGSWETQYF.

The V and J genes are TRBV6-6 and TRBJ2-1; D possibly corresponds to TRBD1 (5 bases). With 5 bases removed from V and 7 bases from J, the gap between germline ends came to 15 bases. Germline loops: CDR1 MNHNY, CDR2 SVGAGI (reference sequence). The CDR3 runs 14 residues. The CDR3 DNA sequence: TGTGCCAGCAGTCGGACACGATCGTGGAATGAGCAGTTCTTC. As protein: CASSRTRSWNEQFF.

V gene TRBV7-2 combines with J gene TRBJ2-2, with no clear D. Trimming took off 1 base at V and 5 bases at J, with 8 bases between the two ends. This CDR3 is 14 amino acids long. Germline-derived CDR1 and CDR2 are SGHTA and FQGNSA. In nucleotides, the CDR3 is TGTGCCAGCAGCTTAGGTGGCGGAACCGGGGAGCTGTTTTTT. It translates to CASSLGGGTGELFF. The complete variable domain, with remaining parts taken from reference TRBV7-2 and TRBJ2-2, reads GAGVSQSPSNKVTEKGKDVELRCDPISGHTALYWYRQSLGQGLEFLIYFQGNSAPDKSGLPSDRFSAERTGGSVSTLTIQRTQQEDSAVYLCASSLGGGTGELFFGEGSRLTVL.

The chain joins TRBV15 to TRBJ2-7; no reliable D call. Germline V lookup: CDR1 LNHNV, CDR2 YYDKDF (reference sequence). Deletions cut 1 base from V and 1 base from J, with 11 bases between. The CDR3 consists of 15 residues. The chain's CDR3 is CATSRGEAASYEQYF. CDR3 in DNA: TGTGCCACCAGCAGAGGAGAGGCAGCGTCCTACGAGCAGTACTTC.

This chain joins TRBV28 and TRBJ1-1, with D hard to call. V lost 6 bases to trimming and J lost 1 base, with 18 bases between them. Germline CDR1 and CDR2: MDHEN and SYDVKM. The CDR3 contains 16 residues. The CDR3 DNA reads as TGTGCCAGCAGCAGACCAAGGGAGGGCGCGAACACTGAAGCTTTCTTT. It is translated as CASSRPREGANTEAFF.

The V call is TRBV7-2, the J call TRBJ1-5, with a weak D call TRBD1 (6 bases). Trimming cost V 1 base and J 2 bases, with 6 bases left between them. This CDR3 has 14 residues. Germline loops: CDR1 SGHTA, CDR2 FQGNSA. CDR3 coding DNA: TGTGCCAGCAGCTTAGGACAGGGCAATCAGCCCCAGCATTTT. Its translation: CASSLGQGNQPQHF.

The rearrangement joins TRBV5-5 to TRBJ1-4; no definite D call. With 4 bases removed from V and 10 bases from J, the gap between germline ends came to 20 bases. This CDR3 contains 15 residues. Germline CDR1 and CDR2: SGHKS and YYEKEE (reference sequence). In nucleotides, the CDR3 is TGTGCCAGCAGCCCCTCTCTAGTGGCGGTTGGAAAACTGTTTTTT. As protein: CASSPSLVAVGKLFF.

V and J are TRBV7-2 and TRBJ2-3; the match to TRBD2 covers 14 bases. The CDR3 runs to 15 residues. With V trimmed by 5 bases and J by 4 bases, 2 bases remained unmatched. Per germline, CDR1 SGHTA and CDR2 FQGNSA. CDR3 nucleotides: TGTGCCAGCAGCCCGACTAGCGGGGGGGCAGATACGCAGTATTTT. It specifies CASSPTSGGADTQYF.

This chain connects TRBV7-8 to TRBJ2-5, with 10 bases matching TRBD2. V was clipped by 5 bases and J by 5 bases; unmatched bases: 8. This CDR3 is 15 amino acids long. CDR1 SGHVS and CDR2 FQNEAQ come from the germline V gene. CDR3 protein: CASSPPSGGVETQYF. CDR3 in DNA: TGTGCCAGCAGCCCGCCGAGCGGGGGGGTTGAGACCCAGTACTTC.

J is TRBJ2-1 and V is TRBV10-3; D is possibly TRBD1 (6 bases). Germline lookup yields CDR1 ENHRY and CDR2 SYGVKD. The V and J ends lost 7 bases and 5 bases respectively, with 15 bases between them. CDR3 size: 14 residues. The CDR3 reads CAIKSLGTNNEQFF. The CDR3 DNA reads TGTGCCATCAAGTCACTAGGGACAAACAATGAGCAGTTCTTC.

The chain recombines TRBV25-1 with TRBJ2-1; 7 bases are shared with TRBD2. CDR1 is MGHDK and CDR2 is SYGVNS in the germline V gene. The CDR3 is 14 residues long. Trimming took 3 bases from V and 4 from J; bases not matched to a gene: 3. CDR3 coding DNA: TGTGCCAGCAGTGACGGGGGGACTTACAATGAGCAGTTCTTC. Translation gives CASSDGGTYNEQFF.

This clone has a handful of counts. The V gene is TRBV11-3, the J gene TRBJ2-1; 8 positions agree with TRBD1. After removal of 1 base from V and 7 bases from J, the junction contained 3 bases not matched to a gene. The CDR3 runs to 14 residues. Germline V gives CDR1 SGHNT, CDR2 YENEEA. The CDR3 here is CASSLADRENEQFF. CDR3 DNA: TGTGCCAGCAGCTTAGCGGACAGGGAAAATGAGCAGTTCTTC. The variable domain in full, completed from reference TRBV11-3 and TRBJ2-1, reads EAGVVQSPRYKIIEKKQPVAFWCNPISGHNTLYWYLQNLGQGPELLIRYENEEAVDDSQLPKDRFSAERLKGVDSTLKIQPAELGDSAVYLCASSLADRENEQFFGPGTRLTVL.

The V and J genes are TRBV7-3 and TRBJ2-1; 9 bases map to TRBD2. The CDR3 sequence is 13 residues long. The J segment lost 8 bases and the V segment lost 3 bases, leaving 2 bases of the junction unmatched. Looked up from germline, CDR1 is SGHTA and CDR2 is FQGTGA. The CDR3 here is CASSFSGGDEQFF. Here the CDR3 DNA reads TGTGCCAGCAGCTTTAGCGGGGGTGATGAGCAGTTCTTC.